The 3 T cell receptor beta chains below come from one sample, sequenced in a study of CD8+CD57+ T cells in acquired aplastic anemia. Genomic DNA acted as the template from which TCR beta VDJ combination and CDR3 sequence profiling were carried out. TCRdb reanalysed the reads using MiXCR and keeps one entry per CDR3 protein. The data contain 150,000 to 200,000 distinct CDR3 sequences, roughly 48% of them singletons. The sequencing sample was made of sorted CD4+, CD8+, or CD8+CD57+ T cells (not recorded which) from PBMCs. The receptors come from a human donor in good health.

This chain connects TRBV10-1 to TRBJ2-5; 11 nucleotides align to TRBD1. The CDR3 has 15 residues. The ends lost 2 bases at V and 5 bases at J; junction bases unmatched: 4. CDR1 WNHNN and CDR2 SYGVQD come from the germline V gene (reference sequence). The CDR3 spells CASSEGQGARETQYF. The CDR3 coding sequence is TGCGCCAGCAGTGAGGGACAGGGGGCACGGGAGACCCAGTACTTC.

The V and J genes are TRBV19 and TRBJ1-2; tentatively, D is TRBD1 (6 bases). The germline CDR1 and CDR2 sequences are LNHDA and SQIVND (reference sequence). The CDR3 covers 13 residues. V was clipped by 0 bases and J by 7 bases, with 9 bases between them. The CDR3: CASSIDRGFGYTF. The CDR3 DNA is TGTGCCAGTAGTATAGATAGGGGGTTTGGCTACACCTTC.

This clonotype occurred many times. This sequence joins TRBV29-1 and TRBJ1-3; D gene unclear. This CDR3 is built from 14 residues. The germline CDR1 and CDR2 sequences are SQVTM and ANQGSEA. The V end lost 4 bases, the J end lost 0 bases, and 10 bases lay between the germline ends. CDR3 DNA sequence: TGCAGCGTTGCTCCGATTGCCTCTGGAAACACCATATATTTT. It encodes CSVAPIASGNTIYF. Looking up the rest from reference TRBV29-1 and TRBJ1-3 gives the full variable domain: SAVISQKPSRDICQRGTSLTIQCQVDSQVTMMFWYRQQPGQSLTLIATANQGSEATYESGFVIDKFPISRPNLTFSTLTVSNMSPEDSSIYLCSVAPIASGNTIYFGEGSWLTVV.